These T cell receptor beta chains were read from a single sample in a study of CD8 T cells in Susac syndrome. MiXCR, applied by TCRdb to the immunoSEQ multiplex PCR reads, yields one record per CDR3 protein. The table records more than 20,000 distinct CDR3 sequences, just under 95% of them present only once. The sample consisted of CD8+ T cells from PBMCs. The receptors were sampled from a human donor in good health. The CDR3 runs from the conserved cysteine through the conserved F or W. D genes are given only for firm matches. Size values are once, few and many counts, or a class for expanded clones, and some rows have none.

D: .; V: TRBV27; size: .; J: TRBJ2-7; DNA: TGTGCCAGCAGAGACGGGTTCTCCTACGAGCAGTACTTC; CDR3: CASRDGFSYEQYF
D: TRBD1; V: TRBV20-1; size: .; J: TRBJ2-1; DNA: TGCAGTGCTCCGGACAGGGGGCTCGATGAGCAGTTCTTC; CDR3: CSAPDRGLDEQFF
D: .; V: TRBV21-1; size: .; J: TRBJ1-5; DNA: TGTGCCAGCAGCGCCCCGACAGGGGGCGAGGATCAGCCCCAGCATTTT; CDR3: CASSAPTGGEDQPQHF
D: .; V: TRBV5-6; size: .; J: TRBJ2-7; DNA: TGTGCCAGCAGTCGAGCGGACACGATCTACGAGCAGTACTTC; CDR3: CASSRADTIYEQYF
D: TRBD1; V: TRBV19; size: .; J: TRBJ2-5; DNA: TGTGCCAGTAGTCACCGCAGGGGGAATGGCCAAGAGACCCAGTACTTC; CDR3: CASSHRRGNGQETQYF
D: TRBD2; V: TRBV6-6; size: once; J: TRBJ2-5; DNA: TGTGCCAGCAGTCGGACTAGCGGGGGGGATGGGGAGACCCAGTACTTC; CDR3: CASSRTSGGDGETQYF
D: .; V: TRBV13; size: .; J: TRBJ1-1; DNA: TGTGCCAGCAGCCCCCGACAGCCGAACACTGAAGCTTTCTTT; CDR3: CASSPRQPNTEAFF
D: .; V: TRBV2; size: .; J: TRBJ2-1; DNA: TGTGCCAGCATCGGAGAGGGGTCCTTGGCTGGTGAGCAGTTCTTC; CDR3: CASIGEGSLAGEQFF
D: TRBD1; V: TRBV12-3/TRBV12-4; size: .; J: TRBJ2-2; DNA: TGTGCCAGTAGTTGGACAGGGAACACCGGGGAGCTGTTTTTT; CDR3: CASSWTGNTGELFF
D: TRBD2; V: TRBV7-8; size: .; J: TRBJ2-3; DNA: TGTGCCAGCAGCTTAGAGGGAGGGACTAGCACAGATACGCAGTATTTT; CDR3: CASSLEGGTSTDTQYF
D: TRBD2; V: TRBV10-3; size: .; J: TRBJ2-7; DNA: TGTGCCACTCACCCCGGACTAGTTAAAGGGATCGAGCAGTACTTC; CDR3: CATHPGLVKGIEQYF
D: .; V: TRBV5-5; size: .; J: TRBJ2-7; DNA: TGTGCCAGCAGCTTCTCCCTCGACCGCGAGCAGTACTTC; CDR3: CASSFSLDREQYF
D: .; V: TRBV7-9; size: .; J: TRBJ2-7; DNA: TGTGCCAGCAGCTCGGGACTGATCTACGAGCAGTACTTC; CDR3: CASSSGLIYEQYF
D: TRBD2; V: TRBV20-1; size: .; J: TRBJ2-5; DNA: TGCAGTGCTAGAGATGACTTCTCACTAGCGGGGGTGGAGACCCAGTACTTC; CDR3: CSARDDFSLAGVETQYF
D: TRBD1; V: TRBV6-4; size: once; J: TRBJ2-7; DNA: TGTGCCAGCAGTGAGACAGGGGGCTCCTACGAGCAGTACTTC; CDR3: CASSETGGSYEQYF
D: .; V: TRBV29-1; size: once; J: TRBJ2-7; DNA: TGCAGCGTTGAAGGGCAGGGGTACGAGCAGTACTTC; CDR3: CSVEGQGYEQYF
D: .; V: TRBV29-1; size: .; J: TRBJ2-5; DNA: TGCAGCGTTCCAGTAGGTGTTGTGGGGGAGACCCAGTACTTC; CDR3: CSVPVGVVGETQYF
D: .; V: TRBV11-3; size: few; J: TRBJ2-7; DNA: TGTGCCAGCAGCCCGTGTCCGGGGGGCTACAACGACAACGAGCAGTACTTC; CDR3: CASSPCPGGYNDNEQYF
D: .; V: TRBV5-6; size: .; J: TRBJ1-2; DNA: TGTGCCAGCAGCTCGACAGTCTATGGCTACACCTTC; CDR3: CASSSTVYGYTF
D: TRBD2; V: TRBV20-1; size: .; J: TRBJ2-1; DNA: TGCAGTGCTAGGGGAGGTCTAGCGGGGGGAATCTCCTACAATGAGCAGTTCTTC; CDR3: CSARGGLAGGISYNEQFF
D: .; V: TRBV29-1; size: .; J: TRBJ2-7; DNA: TGCAGCGTTACCGGACTCGGGGTTTCGTACGAGCAGTACTTC; CDR3: CSVTGLGVSYEQYF
D: .; V: TRBV7-9; size: .; J: TRBJ2-7; DNA: TGTGCCAGCGGCTCTTCAGGGGCCTCATTCTCCTACGAGCAGTACTTC; CDR3: CASGSSGASFSYEQYF
D: .; V: TRBV10-3; size: .; J: TRBJ2-7; DNA: TGTGCCACCAGAGTCCCAGGAAGCTCCTACGAGCAGTACTTC; CDR3: CATRVPGSSYEQYF
D: .; V: TRBV6-1; size: few; J: TRBJ2-5; DNA: TGTGCCAGCACCCTCAGCTGGGAGCAAGAGACCCAGTACTTC; CDR3: CASTLSWEQETQYF
D: .; V: TRBV9; size: .; J: TRBJ1-2; DNA: TGTGCCAGCAGCGGAAGTGGCTACACCTTC; CDR3: CASSGSGYTF
D: TRBD2; V: TRBV11-2; size: .; J: TRBJ2-5; DNA: TGTGCCAGCAGCCCGGGACTAGCGGGGGAAGAGACCCAGTACTTC; CDR3: CASSPGLAGEETQYF
D: .; V: TRBV27; size: .; J: TRBJ2-7; DNA: TGTGCCAGCAGTTTTGGACAGCTCTACGAGCAGTACTTC; CDR3: CASSFGQLYEQYF
D: TRBD1; V: TRBV6-1; size: .; J: TRBJ1-6; DNA: TGTGCCAGCAGTGTACGGGACAGCCAACTTTATAATTCACCCCTCCACTTT; CDR3: CASSVRDSQLYNSPLHF
D: .; V: TRBV13; size: .; J: TRBJ1-1; DNA: TGTGCCAGCAGCGAACGGGAGTCAGCTTTCTTT; CDR3: CASSERESAFF
D: .; V: TRBV7-9; size: .; J: TRBJ2-1; DNA: TGTGCCAGCAGCTTGGGAAGGGACGGTGAGCAGTTCTTC; CDR3: CASSLGRDGEQFF
D: .; V: TRBV6-5; size: .; J: TRBJ2-7; DNA: TGTGCCAGCAGTTACTCGAACCTCCTCGAGCAGTACTTC; CDR3: CASSYSNLLEQYF
D: .; V: TRBV27; size: few; J: TRBJ2-7; DNA: TGTGCCAGCAGTTCCTCCTACGAGCAGTACTTC; CDR3: CASSSSYEQYF
D: TRBD1; V: TRBV20-1; size: .; J: TRBJ1-1; DNA: TGCAGTGCTAGAAACCACCCGGACAGGGGTATATTGAACACTGAAGCTTTCTTT; CDR3: CSARNHPDRGILNTEAFF
D: .; V: TRBV2; size: .; J: TRBJ2-7; DNA: TGTGCCAGCAGGACTCCCGACACCGAGCAGTACTTC; CDR3: CASRTPDTEQYF
D: .; V: TRBV24-1; size: .; J: TRBJ2-3; DNA: TGTGCCACCAGTGATCCGGCCGGAGAAAGCACAGATACGCAGTATTTT; CDR3: CATSDPAGESTDTQYF
D: .; V: TRBV7-9; size: .; J: TRBJ1-2; DNA: TGTGCCAGCAGCCCTCCCAGTTTTGCTAACTATGGCTACACCTTC; CDR3: CASSPPSFANYGYTF
D: .; V: TRBV3-1; size: .; J: TRBJ1-4; DNA: TGTGCCAGCAGCCAAGATCGTGGTGCTACTAATGAAAAACTGTTTTTT; CDR3: CASSQDRGATNEKLFF
D: TRBD2; V: TRBV4-3; size: .; J: TRBJ2-1; DNA: TGCGCCAGCAGCCAAGATGGAGCGGGGACTCTTAAGGATGAGCAGTTCTTC; CDR3: CASSQDGAGTLKDEQFF
D: .; V: TRBV12-3/TRBV12-4; size: once; J: TRBJ1-1; DNA: TGTGCCAGCAGTTTAGGTAAAGGGGCCGTTAGAGATACCCGTAATAACACTGAAGCTTTCTTT; CDR3: CASSLGKGAVRDTRNNTEAFF
D: .; V: TRBV7-6; size: .; J: TRBJ1-2; DNA: TGTGCCAGCAGCCCTTTGGGAGGGCCTAACTATGGCTACACCTTC; CDR3: CASSPLGGPNYGYTF